Following are 13 T cell receptor beta chains from one sample sequenced in a study of CD8+ T cells in alopecia areata. Indicated treatment: oral pan-JAK inhibitor, 5-10 mg twice daily. The authors extracted RNA and reverse transcribed it into cDNA as the sequencing template. The repertoire was sequenced with immunoSEQ multiplex PCR; TCRdb's copy has only in-frame clones and lacks some. The sample records about 180,000 clones, about half being singletons. The source was CD8+ T cells sorted from blood, collected at week 52, from a patient treated with tofacitinib. These receptor sequences come from a human donor with alopecia areata.

This clone showed up just a few times. DNA for the CDR3: TGCGCCAGCAGCCAAGATGAGGTCGAGCAGTACTTC. This gives the protein CASSQDEVEQYF. The chain links TRBV4-1 to TRBJ2-7; D is unclear. Deletions cut 0 bases from V and 6 bases from J, with 6 bases between. This CDR3 has 12 residues. Germline CDR1 MGHRA, CDR2 YSYEKL.

This clone was detected only a few times. J is TRBJ1-1 and V is TRBV7-3, with a tentative D call TRBD1 (5 bases). This CDR3 comprises 13 residues. The ends were cut back, 5 bases at V and 5 bases at J, with 12 bases in the middle. Germline V lookup: CDR1 SGHTA, CDR2 FQGTGA. CDR3 loop: CASSLRGGTEAFF. The CDR3 DNA reads TGTGCCAGCAGCCTCCGTGGGGGGACTGAAGCTTTCTTT. The variable domain in full, completed from reference TRBV7-3 and TRBJ1-1, reads GAGVSQTPSNKVTEKGKYVELRCDPISGHTALYWYRQSLGQGPEFLIYFQGTGAADDSGLPNDRFFAVRPEGSVSTLKIQRTERGDSAVYLCASSLRGGTEAFFGQGTRLTVV.

This sequence joins TRBV2 and TRBJ1-6, with D perhaps TRBD1 (5 bases). There are 12 residues in the CDR3. Germline values: CDR1 SNHLY, CDR2 FYNNEI. Deletions cut 10 bases from V and 9 bases from J, with 13 bases between. CDR3 nucleotide sequence: TGTGCCACTCAGGGAGGAGGTTCACCCCTCCACTTT. Encoded protein: CATQGGGSPLHF.

This rearrangement joins TRBV30 to TRBJ1-1, with TRBD1 identical over 8 bases. Germline CDR1 and CDR2: GTSNPN and SVGIG (reference sequence). The V segment lost 0 bases and the J segment 5 bases; nucleotides outside the gene matches: 2. This CDR3 spans 13 amino acids. The CDR3 DNA sequence: TGTGCCTGGAGTGTACAGGGGGAAACTGAAGCTTTCTTT. This encodes CAWSVQGETEAFF.

The chain joins TRBV4-2 to TRBJ2-3; weak D call: TRBD2 (6 bases). CDR1 is LGHNA, CDR2 YNFKEQ, per germline. The CDR3 extends over 17 amino acids. V was cut by 0 bases and J by 4 bases, with 17 bases left in between. In nucleotides, the CDR3 is TGTGCCAGCAGCCAAGAGTTGGTCGGAGGGAATTCAGATACGCAGTATTTT. Translating gives CASSQELVGGNSDTQYF.

This clone appeared once. The V and J genes are TRBV27 and TRBJ1-1, with TRBD1 matching over 10 bases. The CDR3 runs 15 residues. V shed 5 bases, J shed 5 bases, and the junction held 8 bases outside the gene matches. Per germline, CDR1 MNHEY and CDR2 SMNVEV (reference sequence). The DNA for the CDR3 is TGTGCCAGCAGTCATCGACAGGGGGCGAGTACTGAAGCTTTCTTT. This sequence encodes CASSHRQGASTEAFF.

The chain links TRBV7-9 to TRBJ1-5; D perhaps matches TRBD1 (6 bases). Germline V lookup: CDR1 SEHNR, CDR2 FQNEAQ (reference sequence). The CDR3 has 14 residues. V gave up 4 bases and J gave up 7 bases, with 14 bases separating them. The CDR3 DNA reads TGTGCCAGCAGCTCACCAGGGGAGGGCCAGCCCCAGCATTTT. Translating it yields CASSSPGEGQPQHF.

The chain carries TRBV2 and TRBJ2-6, with 8 nucleotides matching TRBD1. Germline V gene sequence: CDR1 SNHLY, CDR2 FYNNEI. The CDR3 covers 18 residues. V shed 6 bases and J 0 bases; nucleotides not matched to a gene: 10. CDR3 protein: CASRPRTGRHSGANVLTF. DNA for the CDR3: TGTGCCAGCAGACCTAGGACAGGGCGGCACTCTGGGGCCAACGTCCTGACTTTC.

DNA for the CDR3: TGTGCCAGCAGTGATCAGTTCAACTATGGCTACACCTTC. It is translated as CASSDQFNYGYTF. This chain uses TRBV6-1 with TRBJ1-2; D remains ambiguous. V was cut by 3 bases and J by 2 bases, with 7 bases left in between. The CDR3 is made up of 13 amino acids. Looked up from germline, CDR1 is MNHNS and CDR2 is SASEGT.

The V gene is TRBV11-2, the J gene TRBJ1-4, with D unclear. The CDR3 contains 14 residues. V lost 3 bases and J 3 bases, leaving 8 bases between the germline ends. Germline V gene data show CDR1 as SGHAT and CDR2 as FQNNGV. CDR3 protein: CASSFGWPNEKLFF. The DNA for the CDR3 is TGTGCCAGCAGCTTCGGGTGGCCTAATGAAAAACTGTTTTTT.

The V gene is TRBV5-6, the J gene TRBJ1-1; tentatively, D is TRBD1 (6 bases). The germline V gene encodes CDR1 SGHDT and CDR2 YYEEEE. The CDR3 contains 17 residues. Trimming left V 0 bases short and J 2 bases short, with 17 bases between. CDR3 nucleotide sequence: TGTGCCAGCAGCTTGGCGTATGAGGGGGGGTACAACACTGAAGCTTTCTTT. Its protein is CASSLAYEGGYNTEAFF.

The V gene is TRBV6-5, the J gene TRBJ2-1; 9 bases map to TRBD1. Per the germline V gene, CDR1 is MNHEY and CDR2 is SVGAGI. After removal of 4 bases from V and 6 bases from J, the junction contained 1 base not matched to a gene. This CDR3 has 13 amino acids. CDR3 in amino acids: CASSWDRANEQFF. As DNA, the CDR3 is TGTGCCAGCAGTTGGGACAGGGCCAATGAGCAGTTCTTC.

This clone turned up a few times. The same CDR3 is also encoded by other DNA sequences in this sample. This chain connects TRBV30 to TRBJ2-2; no clear D. The V gene lost 2 bases and the J gene lost 8 bases, with 6 bases spanning the gap. Germline CDR1 is GTSNPN and CDR2 is SVGIG (reference sequence). The CDR3 sequence is 11 residues long. CDR3 sequence (DNA): TGTGCCTGGAGTCCGGCGGGGGAGCTGTTTTTT. Amino acids: CAWSPAGELFF.